This is a list of T cell receptor beta chains from one sample in a study of T cell repertoires in cytomegalovirus infection. One entry per CDR3 protein results from TCRdb running MiXCR on the reads. This table holds 270,000 or so distinct CDR3 sequences, 15% to 20% found once. Material for sequencing was CD8+ T cells from PBMCs. These receptors came from a human donor in good health (CMV status not recorded). Some clones in this sample may be carry-over from other donors' samples. The CDR3 runs from the conserved cysteine through the conserved F or W.

TRBV6-5	CASSYIAATYQYEQYF
TRBV7-9	CASSLAAAGSYEQYF
TRBV6-1	CASSVRTPYQPQHF
TRBV3-1	CASSHLAGVVETQYF
TRBV6-5	CASSLTPGTTKNIQYF
TRBV7-3	CASSLRPEETQYF
TRBV5-1	CASSGDYRGADGNTIYF
TRBV4-1	CASSQDYRQQYQPQHF
TRBV6-8	CASGRTGMVSTEAFF
TRBV7-2	CASRPGMPSTDTQYF
TRBV7-2	CASSPMNTEAFF
TRBV20-1	CSAWTGSYNSPLHF
TRBV7-6	CASSFSGTGGRETQYF
TRBV7-2	CASSLDDSSYNEQFF
TRBV7-9	CASTFGGGYNEQFF
TRBV7-9	CASSLSGGKNQPQHF
TRBV5-1	CASSLITGKDYEQYF